This T cell receptor beta chain originates from a study of Graves' ophthalmopathy and Graves' hyperthyroidism. CDR3 regions of TCR beta were amplified from RNA transcripts. Scientists carried out first-round RT-PCR using HTBI primers and then a second-round multiplex PCR. TCRdb ran MiXCR on the multiplex PCR reads and lists one entry per CDR3 protein. The sample carries hundreds of thousands of distinct CDR3 sequences, 20% to 25% recorded once. The study enrolled ophthalmopathy donors with moderate-to-severe activity, CAS ≥3, NOSPECS ≥4 and duration under 3 months. The germline V gene encodes CDR1 MNHEY and CDR2 SVGAGI. V lost 0 bases to trimming and J lost 5 bases, with 16 bases between them. This CDR3 comprises 16 residues.

The chain has TRBV6-5 and TRBJ1-2, with D possibly being TRBD1 (5 bases). This receptor was obtained from a woman in her forties or fifties with Graves' ophthalmopathy. The specimen was peripheral blood. CDR3 DNA sequence: TGTGCCAGCAGTTACTCGATGACCGGGACTGAATATGGCTACACCTTC. The encoded protein is CASSYSMTGTEYGYTF.